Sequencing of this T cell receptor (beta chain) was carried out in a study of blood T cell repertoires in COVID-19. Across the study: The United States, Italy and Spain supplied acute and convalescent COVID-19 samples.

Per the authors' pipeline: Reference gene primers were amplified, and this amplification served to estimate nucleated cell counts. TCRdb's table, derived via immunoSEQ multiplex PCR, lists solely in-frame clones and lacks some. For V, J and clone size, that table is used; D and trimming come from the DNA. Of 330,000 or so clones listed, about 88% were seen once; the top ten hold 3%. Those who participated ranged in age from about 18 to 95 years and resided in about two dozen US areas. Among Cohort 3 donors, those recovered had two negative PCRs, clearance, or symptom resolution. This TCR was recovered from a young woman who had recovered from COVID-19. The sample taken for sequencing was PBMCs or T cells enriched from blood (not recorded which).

CDR3 nucleotides: TGTGCCAGCAGCCCGGGACTAGCGGACCGCACAGATACGCAGTATTTT. This sequence encodes CASSPGLADRTDTQYF. The chain carries TRBV3-1 (or the pseudogene TRBV3-2) and TRBJ2-3, with TRBD2 matching 11 bases. The germline V gene encodes CDR1 LGHDT and CDR2 YNNKEL (reference sequence). J lost 1 base, V lost 4 bases, and 4 bases had no gene match. The CDR3 is made up of 16 amino acids.